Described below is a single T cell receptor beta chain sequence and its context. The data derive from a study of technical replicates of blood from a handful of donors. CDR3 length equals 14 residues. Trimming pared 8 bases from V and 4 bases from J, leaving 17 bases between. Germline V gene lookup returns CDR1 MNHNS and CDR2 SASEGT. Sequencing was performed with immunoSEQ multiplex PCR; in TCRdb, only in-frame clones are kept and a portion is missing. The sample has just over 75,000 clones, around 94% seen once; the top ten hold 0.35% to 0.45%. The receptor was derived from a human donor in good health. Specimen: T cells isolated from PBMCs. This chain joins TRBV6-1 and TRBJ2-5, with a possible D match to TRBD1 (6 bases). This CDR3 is CASGLQGLLETQYF. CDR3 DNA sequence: TGTGCCAGCGGATTACAGGGTTTGTTAGAGACCCAGTACTTC.